What follows is one T cell receptor (beta chain) and its context. Its antigen remains unidentified. Template-switching 5'RACE yielded the TCR cDNA; a universal primer site and UMIs were added in the process. Via MiXCR, TCRdb re-called the 5' RACE reads, giving one row per CDR3 protein. The profile shows under 550,000 distinct CDR3 sequences, about a fifth of them singletons. The CDR3 is 15 residues long. The germline CDR1 and CDR2 sequences are SSHAT and FNYEAQ (reference sequence). Trimming removed 5 bases from V and 0 bases from J; junction bases left unmatched: 5. This entry is derived from a study of T cells after yellow fever vaccination. Study-wide findings and caveats: A faster peak, day 5 versus 15, was reached by the weaker secondary response. It was a small share of clonotypes that appeared in both CD4 and CD8 compartments. Within FACS-sorted repertoires, abundant clonotypes contaminating from the bulk population could be present.

Here the sequenced sample was PBMCs, taken about 20 days after the first yellow fever vaccination. The clonotype comes from a man younger than 30 who received the YFV17D yellow fever vaccine. The chain has TRBV7-7 and TRBJ2-5, with 8 bases identical to TRBD1. The CDR3 DNA sequence: TGTGCCAGCAGCCCTTCGACAGGGGACCAAGAGACCCAGTACTTC. It codes for CASSPSTGDQETQYF.